A single sample is the source of the 23 T cell receptor beta chains below, sequenced in a study of cytomegalovirus exposure and HLA in healthy donors. Primers for the PCR totalled 60 Vbeta and 13 Jbeta. Clones were sequenced by immunoSEQ multiplex PCR, and TCRdb holds only the in-frame ones, with some missing. The sample has 170,000 or so clones, almost 85% seen once. Sequencing was carried out using PBMCs. These receptors were taken from a boy aged 2-9 years in good health and CMV-seronegative.

The gene calls are TRBV29-1 and TRBJ2-7, with D possibly TRBD1 on 6 matching bases. Germline values: CDR1 SQVTM, CDR2 ANQGSEA. V lost 8 bases and J 7 bases, leaving 21 bases between the germline ends. This CDR3 is 13 amino acids long. CDR3 DNA sequence: TGCAGCATAGTGGCAGGGGTTAGTAGGGAGCAGTACTTC. It translates to CSIVAGVSREQYF.

V is TRBV19 and J is TRBJ2-1; 7 bases agree with TRBD2. Trimming cost V 3 bases and J 4 bases; bases outside gene matches: 3. The CDR3 totals 14 residues. Germline assignment: CDR1 LNHDA and CDR2 SQIVND (reference sequence). In DNA form, the CDR3 reads TGTGCCAGTAGTATGGGGGAGGGGTACAATGAGCAGTTCTTC. Its protein product is CASSMGEGYNEQFF.

J is TRBJ2-1 and V is TRBV14, with TRBD1 matching 10 bases. Losses at the gene ends were 4 bases for V and 2 bases for J; bases not matched to a gene: 8. CDR1 and CDR2 from the germline V gene are SGHDN and FVKESK. The CDR3 contains 17 residues. The DNA for the CDR3 is TGTGCCAGCAGCCTCCCCCCGACAGGGGGCACCTACAATGAGCAGTTCTTC. Amino acids: CASSLPPTGGTYNEQFF.

The V and J genes are TRBV4-1 and TRBJ2-7, with D hard to call. The length of the CDR3 is 16 residues. V was shortened by 1 base and J by 2 bases, with 15 bases between the two germline ends. The germline V gene encodes CDR1 MGHRA and CDR2 YSYEKL. CDR3 loop: CASSQVDLGFTYEQYF. The CDR3 coding sequence is TGCGCCAGCAGCCAAGTGGATCTCGGGTTTACCTACGAGCAGTACTTC.

The chain recombines TRBV30 with TRBJ2-7; D ambiguous. Germline CDR1 is GTSNPN and CDR2 is SVGIG (reference sequence). V was pared by 4 bases and J by 0 bases, with 4 bases between. The CDR3 spans 11 residues. As DNA, the CDR3 is TGTGCCTGGATCAACTCCTACGAGCAGTACTTC. As protein: CAWINSYEQYF.

The chain is built from TRBV27 and TRBJ2-1; TRBD2 agrees at 10 bases. The trim removed 10 bases at V and 8 bases at J, leaving 8 bases unmatched. This CDR3 has 13 amino acids. The germline gives CDR1 MNHEY, CDR2 SMNVEV (reference sequence). The CDR3 DNA sequence: TGTGCCACTACTAGCGGGGTGTGGGATGAGCAGTTCTTC. It specifies CATTSGVWDEQFF.

The chain couples TRBV19 to TRBJ2-1; D possibly corresponds to TRBD1 (5 bases). V was pared by 6 bases and J by 5 bases, with 17 bases between. CDR1 and CDR2 (germline): LNHDA, SQIVND (reference sequence). The CDR3 is 15 residues long. CDR3 sequence (DNA): TGTGCCAGTAGCCAAGGCAGGGTTTACGACAATGAGCAGTTCTTC. This translates into CASSQGRVYDNEQFF.

The rearrangement joins TRBV6-5 to TRBJ1-3; D not certain. Trimming left V 0 bases short and J 0 bases short, with 6 bases between. CDR3 length equals 15 residues. Germline CDR1 MNHEY, CDR2 SVGAGI. The CDR3 region has the DNA TGTGCCAGCAGTTACTCGCGGAGCTCTGGAAACACCATATATTTT. Translation gives CASSYSRSSGNTIYF.

The J gene is TRBJ2-7, the V gene TRBV12-5; 9 bases line up with TRBD2. This CDR3 comprises 17 residues. Germline values: CDR1 LGHNT, CDR2 FRNRAP. V was clipped by 2 bases and J by 0 bases; unmatched bases: 8. The DNA for the CDR3 is TGTGCTAGTGGTTTGCCCCGACTAGCGGAAAGCTCCTACGAGCAGTACTTC. Its protein product is CASGLPRLAESSYEQYF.

In its sample, this clone was seen a few times. The V and J genes are TRBV27 and TRBJ2-3, with TRBD2 matching over 9 bases. The germline gives CDR1 MNHEY, CDR2 SMNVEV (reference sequence). The CDR3 spans 16 residues. V lost 5 bases and J lost 3; bases outside the gene matches: 9. The CDR3 reads CASSVIAGVGTDTQYF. The CDR3 bases are TGTGCCAGCAGTGTAATAGCGGGAGTAGGAACAGATACGCAGTATTTT.

The gene calls are TRBV9 and TRBJ2-7, with TRBD2 identical over 8 bases. Germline V gives CDR1 SGDLS, CDR2 YYNGEE. The CDR3 totals 14 residues. The trim removed 4 bases at V and 3 bases at J, leaving 6 bases unmatched. As DNA, the CDR3 is TGTGCCAGCAGCCCCGGGACTAGGGGCTACGAGCAGTACTTC. Protein: CASSPGTRGYEQYF.

V usage is TRBV19 and J usage is TRBJ1-5, with 9 positions matching TRBD1. The germline CDR1 and CDR2 sequences are LNHDA and SQIVND (reference sequence). This CDR3 region has 15 residues. After removal of 5 bases from V and 4 bases from J, the junction contained 6 bases not matched to a gene. The CDR3 loop reads CASSPGTGFNQPQHF. DNA of the CDR3: TGTGCCAGTAGTCCGGGGACAGGGTTTAATCAGCCCCAGCATTTT.

This clone has just one count. This rearrangement joins TRBV7-6 to TRBJ2-7; 7 nucleotides agree with TRBD2. CDR3 length: 14 amino acids. The germline CDR1 and CDR2 sequences are SGHVS and FNYEAQ. Germline trimming cut 1 base from V and 5 bases from J; bases unmatched to any gene: 5. The CDR3 region has the DNA TGTGCCAGCAGCTTAGTTGCGGCGGGAGACGAGCAGTACTTC. It specifies CASSLVAAGDEQYF.

V usage is TRBV28 and J usage is TRBJ2-4; D is perhaps TRBD1 (6 bases). V was pared by 3 bases and J by 6 bases, with 15 bases between. Germline loops: CDR1 MDHEN, CDR2 SYDVKM. The CDR3 spans 15 residues. The CDR3 spells CASSFVLGQTNIQYF. CDR3 DNA sequence: TGTGCCAGCAGTTTTGTCCTTGGACAGACAAACATTCAGTACTTC.

CDR3 protein: CASSAGTGRPTQYF. DNA for the CDR3: TGTGCCAGCAGCGCCGGGACAGGAAGGCCGACCCAGTACTTC. The chain employs TRBV11-3 and TRBJ2-5; 8 bases are shared with TRBD1. Germline V gene lookup returns CDR1 SGHNT and CDR2 YENEEA. After removal of 5 bases from V and 7 bases from J, the junction contained 9 bases not matched to a gene. There are 14 residues in the CDR3.

The J gene is TRBJ2-3, the V gene TRBV5-4, with TRBD2 identical over 13 bases. CDR1 SGHNT and CDR2 YYREEE come from the germline V gene (reference sequence). V dropped 3 bases and J dropped 4; count of bases not matched to a gene: 5. CDR3 size: 16 residues. Here the CDR3 reads CASSSGTSGVADTQYF. CDR3 in DNA: TGTGCCAGCAGCTCGGGGACTAGCGGGGTGGCAGATACGCAGTATTTT.

The chain carries TRBV5-1 and TRBJ1-4; D gene uncertain. The CDR3 is made up of 14 amino acids. Trimming took off 4 bases at V and 2 bases at J, with 9 bases between the two ends. Germline-derived CDR1 and CDR2 are SGHRS and YFSETQ. CDR3 nucleotide sequence: TGCGCCAGCAGCCCTTCGAGGACTAATGAAAAACTGTTTTTT. This sequence encodes CASSPSRTNEKLFF.

The chain is built from TRBV6-1 and TRBJ1-1; D unclear. Between the trimmed V and J ends, which lost 9 bases and 1 base, there was a span of 12 bases. In germline, CDR1 is MNHNS, CDR2 SASEGT. This CDR3 is built from 13 residues. CDR3 nucleotides: TGTGCCAGTTTCGCAACAAGGAACACTGAAGCTTTCTTT. As protein: CASFATRNTEAFF.

The rearrangement joins TRBV2 to TRBJ2-7; 9 bases map to TRBD2. Germline assignment: CDR1 SNHLY and CDR2 FYNNEI. The CDR3 consists of 13 residues. V lost 4 bases and J lost 7; bases outside the gene matches: 5. The CDR3 here is CASSGRREGEQYF. DNA of the CDR3: TGTGCCAGCAGTGGACGGCGGGAGGGTGAGCAGTACTTC.

The chain joins TRBV10-2 to TRBJ2-3, with 8 nucleotides matching TRBD1. CDR1 and CDR2 from the germline V gene are WSHSY and SAAADI. The length of the CDR3 is 13 residues. Losses at the gene ends were 5 bases for V and 6 bases for J; bases not matched to a gene: 4. The CDR3 DNA follows: TGCGCCAGCAGTCCCCGACAGGGGGATACGCAGTATTTT. It is translated as CASSPRQGDTQYF.

This clone was recorded once. This chain joins TRBV6-1 and TRBJ1-1; D call uncertain. V gave up 0 bases and J gave up 6 bases, with 14 bases separating them. The CDR3 extends over 15 amino acids. The germline CDR1 and CDR2 sequences are MNHNS and SASEGT. The CDR3 region is CASSEAGLWNAEAFF. In DNA, the CDR3 is TGTGCCAGCAGTGAAGCGGGCCTTTGGAATGCTGAAGCTTTCTTT.

A remark on this clone: Other nucleotide sequences in the sample specify the same CDR3. The chain joins TRBV11-2 to TRBJ2-7; the D gene is possibly TRBD1 (5 bases). The CDR3 has 12 residues. In germline, CDR1 is SGHAT, CDR2 FQNNGV. Trimming cost V 7 bases and J 5 bases, with 12 bases left between them. CDR3 coding DNA: TGTGCCAGCAACGCAGGGTGGGACGAGCAGTACTTC. Translating gives CASNAGWDEQYF.

V gene TRBV2 combines with J gene TRBJ2-7, with D tentatively TRBD2 (6 bases). The V and J ends lost 8 bases and 3 bases respectively, with 17 bases between them. The length of the CDR3 is 14 residues. CDR1 SNHLY and CDR2 FYNNEI come from the germline V gene. The CDR3, as DNA: TGTGCCAGCGGTCCGATGACAGCGGGCTACGAGCAGTACTTC. The encoded protein is CASGPMTAGYEQYF.